This TCR beta chain was retrieved from a study of blood T cell repertoires in COVID-19. Study-wide background: There were acute and convalescent COVID-19 samples, and they came from the United States, Italy and Spain.

The authors' processing: Amplifying reference gene primers gave estimates of nucleated cell counts. The table came from immunoSEQ multiplex PCR; TCRdb's copy has only in-frame clones and leaves some out. V and J calls and clone size come straight from that table; D and trimming were deduced from the DNA. The sample yields about 70,000 clones, about 86% seen once. With 5 bases removed from V and 7 bases from J, the gap between germline ends came to 8 bases. Germline CDR1 and CDR2: LGHDT and YNNKEL (reference sequence). This CDR3 is built from 12 residues. The sequence was obtained from a man aged 65 to 79 with active COVID-19. The sequencing input was peripheral blood. V usage is TRBV3-1 (or the pseudogene TRBV3-2) and J usage is TRBJ1-4; a possible D gene is TRBD1 (5 bases). CDR3 bases: TGTGCCAGCAGCAGGGGTGGTGAAAAACTGTTTTTT. This sequence encodes CASSRGGEKLFF.